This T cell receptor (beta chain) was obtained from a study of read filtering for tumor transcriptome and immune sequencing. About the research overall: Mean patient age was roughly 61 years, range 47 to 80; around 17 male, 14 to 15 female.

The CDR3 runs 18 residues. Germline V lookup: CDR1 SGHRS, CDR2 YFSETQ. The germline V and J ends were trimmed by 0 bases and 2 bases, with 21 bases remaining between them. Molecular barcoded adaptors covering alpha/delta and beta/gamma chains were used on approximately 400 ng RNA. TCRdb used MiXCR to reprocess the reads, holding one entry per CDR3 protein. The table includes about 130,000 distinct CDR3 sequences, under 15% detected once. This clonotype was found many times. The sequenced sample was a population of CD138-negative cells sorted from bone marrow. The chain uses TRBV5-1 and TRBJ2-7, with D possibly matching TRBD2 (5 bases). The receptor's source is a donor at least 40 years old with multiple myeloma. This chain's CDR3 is CASSLAPLSNQRAYEQYF. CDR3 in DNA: TGCGCCAGCAGCTTGGCGCCCTTGTCGAACCAGAGGGCCTACGAGCAGTACTTC.